This T cell receptor beta chain emerged from a study of beta chain features in type 1 diabetes. Study results and caveats: A greater similarity of naive, central memory and Treg TCRB repertoires was seen among patients than among healthy donors. There was a moderate but significant shortening of TCRB CDR3s in all four CD4+ subsets of Type 1 diabetes patients. The VDJ junctions of type 1 diabetes patients carried fewer insertions and more deletions.

This clone was seen repeatedly, ten times or more. Its antigen is unidentified. Sorted populations all had greater than 95% purity. The CDR3 totals 14 residues. CDR1 and CDR2 from the germline V gene are SEHNR and FQNEAQ (reference sequence). Trimming pared 7 bases from V and 2 bases from J, leaving 15 bases between. Sequenced material consisted of expressed TCRB transcripts (all of the isolated RNA was reverse transcribed). Measured with immunoSEQ multiplex PCR; TCRdb has only the in-frame clones, and not every one. In the table there are some 200,000 clones, about a tenth of which are singletons. The chain is built from TRBV7-9 and TRBJ2-7, with D maybe TRBD2 (5 bases). The TCR originated in a man between 18 and 35 years old in good health. The sequenced sample consisted of central memory CD4+ T cells from blood. The DNA for the CDR3 is TGTGCCAGCATGCTCCTAGCTCAGACCTACGAGCAGTACTTC. This translates into CASMLLAQTYEQYF.